The 21 T cell receptor beta chains in this list originate from one sample, sequenced in a study of blood T cell repertoires in COVID-19. Method: immunoSEQ multiplex PCR; TCRdb's copy keeps in-frame clones and lacks some. The sample contains approximately 340,000 clones, approximately 82% of which appear only once. Sequenced input: peripheral blood. The receptors here all came from a man younger than 40 with active or convalescent COVID-19.

The rearrangement links TRBV19 to TRBJ1-2; D is possibly TRBD1 (5 bases). The V and J ends lost 4 bases and 2 bases respectively, with 8 bases between them. The CDR3 spans 13 residues. Looked up from germline, CDR1 is LNHDA and CDR2 is SQIVND (reference sequence). The CDR3 DNA follows: TGTGCCAGTAGTAGGGGGGGGAACTATGGCTACACCTTC. Translating it yields CASSRGGNYGYTF. Full variable domain (remainder filled in from reference TRBV19 and TRBJ1-2): DGGITQSPKYLFRKEGQNVTLSCEQNLNHDAMYWYRQDPGQGLRLIYYSQIVNDFQKGDIAEGYSVSREKKESFPLTVTSAQKNPTAFYLCASSRGGNYGYTFGSGTRLTVV.

The chain combines TRBV20-1 with TRBJ2-1, with 10 nucleotides matching TRBD2. Germline V gene data show CDR1 as DFQATT and CDR2 as SNEGSKA (reference sequence). The trim removed 3 bases at V and 0 bases at J, leaving 14 bases unmatched. This CDR3 has 19 amino acids. CDR3 in DNA: TGCAGTGCTAGTTCGGAGAGGACTAGCGGACCCAGCTCCTACAATGAGCAGTTCTTC. Its translation is CSASSERTSGPSSYNEQFF.

The chain has TRBV27 and TRBJ1-5; D is unresolved. Trimming left V 3 bases short and J 0 bases short, with 6 bases between. This CDR3 comprises 14 residues. CDR1 and CDR2 (germline): MNHEY, SMNVEV (reference sequence). The CDR3 protein is CASSFRYSNQPQHF. The CDR3 DNA sequence: TGTGCCAGCAGTTTTCGGTATAGCAATCAGCCCCAGCATTTT.

The V gene is TRBV21-1, the J gene TRBJ2-7; the table's D call, TRBD2, was not checked against the DNA. TRBV21-1 is flagged as a pseudogene. The CDR3 is 14 residues long. The CDR3 reads CASTVVAGAPRQYF. The CDR3 DNA reads as TGTGCCAGCACTGTGGTAGCGGGAGCCCCGAGGCAGTACTTC.

The chain employs TRBV4-3 and TRBJ2-3; no reliable D call. V gave up 4 bases and J gave up 0 bases, with 11 bases separating them. This CDR3 spans 15 amino acids. Germline V gene data show CDR1 as LGHNA and CDR2 as YSLEER. CDR3 residues: CASSRLWPSTDTQYF. The CDR3 DNA sequence: TGCGCCAGCAGCCGTCTCTGGCCTAGCACAGATACGCAGTATTTT.

The CDR3 DNA reads as TGTGCCAGCAGCTTGTTGGTTAGCGGGGGCCTCAATGAGCAGTTCTTC. It specifies CASSLLVSGGLNEQFF. V is TRBV5-5 and J is TRBJ2-1, with TRBD2 identical over 9 bases. In germline, CDR1 is SGHKS, CDR2 YYEKEE (reference sequence). This CDR3 is 16 amino acids long. J was trimmed by 6 bases and V by 1 base; bases with no gene match: 8.

The CDR3: CATSDRLAPGGELFF. The DNA of the CDR3 is TGTGCCACCAGTGACAGACTAGCCCCGGGCGGGGAGCTGTTTTTT. The chain carries TRBV24-1 and TRBJ2-2, with 7 bases lining up with TRBD2. J gave up 7 bases and V 4 bases, and 8 bases lay outside the gene matches. Per germline, CDR1 KGHDR and CDR2 SFDVKD. This CDR3 has 15 residues.

The chain combines TRBV4-1 with TRBJ2-1, with TRBD1 identical over 7 bases. The V gene's germline CDR1 is MGHRA and CDR2 YSYEKL. This CDR3 has 13 amino acids. V shed 0 bases, J shed 12 bases, and the junction held 5 bases outside the gene matches. The CDR3 protein is CASSQDLGGRQFF. In DNA form, the CDR3 reads TGCGCCAGCAGCCAAGATCTAGGGGGCCGGCAGTTCTTC.

The J gene is TRBJ2-5, the V gene TRBV7-8; D perhaps matches TRBD1 (5 bases). CDR3 length: 15 amino acids. Germline V CDR1 and CDR2: SGHVS, FQNEAQ. Trimming cost V 2 bases and J 5 bases, with 15 bases left between them. The CDR3 loop is CASSLPPRVRETQYF. The CDR3 nucleotides are TGTGCCAGCAGCTTACCCCCCAGGGTGAGGGAGACCCAGTACTTC.

This clone has just one count. This sequence joins TRBV6-5 and TRBJ1-3; weak D call: TRBD1 (6 bases). V was clipped by 7 bases and J by 2 bases, with 12 bases between them. Germline V CDR1 and CDR2: MNHEY, SVGAGI. The length of the CDR3 is 14 residues. CDR3 loop: CASILGQPGNTIYF. In DNA form, the CDR3 reads TGTGCCAGCATTTTAGGACAGCCTGGAAACACCATATATTTT.

The chain combines TRBV4-3 with TRBJ1-1; TRBD1 is a possible D gene (6 bases). V lost 0 bases and J 3 bases, leaving 14 bases between the germline ends. Germline values: CDR1 LGHNA, CDR2 YSLEER. The CDR3 length is 16 residues. CDR3 sequence reads: CASSQDQAGVYTEAFF. CDR3 bases: TGCGCCAGCAGCCAAGATCAGGCAGGGGTTTACACTGAAGCTTTCTTT.

This chain connects TRBV7-8 to TRBJ2-3; TRBD2 agrees at 16 bases. Trimming at V came to 5 bases and at J to 1 base, leaving 9 bases not matched to a gene. CDR3 length: 19 amino acids. Per germline, CDR1 SGHVS and CDR2 FQNEAQ. CDR3 region: CASSRTGTSGRAGTDTQYF. DNA for the CDR3: TGTGCCAGCAGCCGTACCGGGACTAGCGGGAGGGCCGGCACAGATACGCAGTATTTT.

This chain joins TRBV7-3 and TRBJ1-1, with no clear D. Germline lookup yields CDR1 SGHTA and CDR2 FQGTGA. The CDR3 is made up of 13 amino acids. V shed 5 bases and J shed 1 base, with 8 bases lying between them. CDR3 in DNA: TGTGCCAGCAGCGTGACATCGAACACTGAAGCTTTCTTT. Protein product: CASSVTSNTEAFF.

On this clone itself: The identical CDR3 is also encoded by other nucleotide sequences in the sample. The chain joins TRBV7-9 to TRBJ2-1; D not certain. This CDR3 contains 11 residues. Germline assignment: CDR1 SEHNR and CDR2 FQNEAQ (reference sequence). The V end lost 5 bases, the J end lost 9 bases, and 8 bases lay between the germline ends. CDR3 amino acids: CASSPGGEQFF. In DNA, the CDR3 is TGTGCCAGCAGCCCAGGTGGTGAGCAGTTCTTC.

The chain's CDR3 is CASSLVEASDTQYF. The DNA for the CDR3 is TGCGCCAGCAGCTTGGTGGAGGCGTCAGATACGCAGTATTTT. The V and J genes are TRBV5-1 and TRBJ2-3; perhaps TRBD2 as D (5 bases). Trimming left V 0 bases short and J 4 bases short, with 9 bases between. Germline V gene sequence: CDR1 SGHRS, CDR2 YFSETQ. The CDR3 is 14 residues long.

The CDR3 here is CASSWRGTATSGANVLTF. As DNA, the CDR3 is TGTGCCAGCAGCTGGAGGGGGACAGCAACCTCTGGGGCCAACGTCCTGACTTTC. The rearrangement links TRBV5-4 to TRBJ2-6, with D perhaps matching TRBD1 (7 bases). The CDR3 consists of 18 residues. Germline V gene sequence: CDR1 SGHNT, CDR2 YYREEE (reference sequence). The germline V and J ends were trimmed by 3 bases and 0 bases, with 16 bases remaining between them.

This clone was seen more than once but under ten times. The rearrangement uses TRBV19 and TRBJ1-2; TRBD1 aligns across 7 bases. CDR1 is LNHDA, CDR2 SQIVND, per germline (reference sequence). V dropped 5 bases and J dropped 8; count of bases not matched to a gene: 8. This CDR3 region has 13 residues. The CDR3 region has the DNA TGTGCCAGTAGTGTCGACAGGGTGGGCGGCTACACCTTC. This translates into CASSVDRVGGYTF. Complete variable domain (other parts from reference TRBV19 and TRBJ1-2): DGGITQSPKYLFRKEGQNVTLSCEQNLNHDAMYWYRQDPGQGLRLIYYSQIVNDFQKGDIAEGYSVSREKKESFPLTVTSAQKNPTAFYLCASSVDRVGGYTFGSGTRLTVV.

This clone has more than one count but fewer than ten. The V call is TRBV9, the J call TRBJ1-3, with TRBD1 matching 12 bases. The CDR3 contains 15 residues. V lost 3 bases to trimming and J lost 8 bases; unmatched junction nucleotides: 6. The germline V gene has CDR1 SGDLS and CDR2 YYNGEE. CDR3 coding DNA: TGTGCCAGCAGCGCCAGGGACAGGGGGCTAGACACCATATATTTT. It yields the protein CASSARDRGLDTIYF.

In this sample, this clone turned up once. The rearrangement links TRBV3-1 (or the pseudogene TRBV3-2) to TRBJ2-1; D is unresolved. Trimming cost V 5 bases and J 1 base, with 6 bases left between them. The CDR3 length is 13 residues. Germline CDR1 is LGHDT and CDR2 is YNNKEL (reference sequence). The CDR3 sequence: CASSFYSYNEQFF. The CDR3, as DNA: TGTGCCAGCAGCTTCTATTCCTACAATGAGCAGTTCTTC.

The chain combines TRBV19 with TRBJ1-1; D ambiguous. CDR3 size: 14 residues. Germline V gene data show CDR1 as LNHDA and CDR2 as SQIVND (reference sequence). V was clipped by 7 bases and J by 0 bases, with 12 bases between them. CDR3 residues: CASTERAVNTEAFF. The CDR3 nucleotides are TGTGCCAGTACAGAGAGGGCGGTGAACACTGAAGCTTTCTTT.

This rearrangement joins TRBV7-2 to TRBJ1-6; no clear D gene. The CDR3 runs 13 residues. Trimming stripped 1 base from V and 6 bases from J, with 4 bases between. Per the germline V gene, CDR1 is SGHTA and CDR2 is FQGNSA. CDR3 DNA sequence: TGTGCCAGCAGCTTAGACAGTAATTCACCCCTCCACTTT. Its protein product is CASSLDSNSPLHF.